These 18 T cell receptor beta chains were sequenced from one sample in a study of shared clonotypes between healthy human individuals. Assay: immunoSEQ multiplex PCR; the TCRdb copy retains only in-frame clones and omits some. Among more than 1.2 million clones listed, 98% were seen once. Source material: naive CD4+ T cells sorted from blood. Stated subset: CD45RA+ positively selected. The receptors originated from a young man in good health.

The gene calls are TRBV4-3 and TRBJ1-1; D is unresolved. This CDR3 contains 15 residues. Germline V gene sequence: CDR1 LGHNA, CDR2 YSLEER. Trimming left V 3 bases short and J 0 bases short, with 11 bases between. CDR3 sequence (DNA): TGCGCCAGCAGCCATCTAAGACAAGTGAACACTGAAGCTTTCTTT. Amino acids: CASSHLRQVNTEAFF.

The rearrangement links TRBV19 to TRBJ1-2; weak D call: TRBD1 (5 bases). Trimming stripped 4 bases from V and 4 bases from J, with 10 bases between. The CDR3 is 13 amino acids. Germline CDR1 LNHDA, CDR2 SQIVND (reference sequence). CDR3 protein: CASSTAGGYGYTF. CDR3 sequence (DNA): TGTGCCAGTAGTACCGCGGGGGGCTATGGCTACACCTTC.

The genes are TRBV9 and TRBJ2-1; the D gene is possibly TRBD2 (6 bases). The V and J ends lost 3 bases and 9 bases respectively, with 13 bases between them. This CDR3 has 13 amino acids. Germline CDR1 and CDR2: SGDLS and YYNGEE. DNA for the CDR3: TGTGCCAGCAGCGGAGGGACTTTTGGTGAGCAGTTCTTC. It codes for CASSGGTFGEQFF.

This clone was recorded only once. The J gene is TRBJ2-7, the V gene TRBV7-2; 8 nucleotides align to TRBD2. Trimming removed 1 base from V and 9 bases from J; junction bases left unmatched: 20. The CDR3 loop spans 18 amino acids. Per the germline V gene, CDR1 is SGHTA and CDR2 is FQGNSA. The CDR3 DNA reads TGTGCCAGCAGCTTAGAGGGGCGGCAACTAGCGGACCTACGTGGGCAGTACTTC. Protein sequence: CASSLEGRQLADLRGQYF.

Of note for this clone: Additional DNA sequences in this sample encode the identical CDR3. The chain employs TRBV7-2 and TRBJ2-7; the D is unclear. The CDR3 contains 12 residues. V was trimmed by 1 base and J by 3 bases, leaving 4 bases between them. CDR1 SGHTA and CDR2 FQGNSA come from the germline V gene. DNA of the CDR3: TGTGCCAGCAGCTTAGTTGGCTACGAGCAGTACTTC. This gives the protein CASSLVGYEQYF.

In regard to this clone: Distinct nucleotide sequences in the sample also encode this CDR3. The genes are TRBV29-1 and TRBJ2-7; possibly TRBD2 for D (5 bases). The CDR3 is 13 amino acids. V gave up 6 bases and J gave up 0 bases, with 12 bases separating them. The germline CDR1 and CDR2 sequences are SQVTM and ANQGSEA. The CDR3 DNA follows: TGCAGCGTAACCAGTGGGAGCTCCTACGAGCAGTACTTC. Its translation: CSVTSGSSYEQYF.

This clone occurred once. The rearrangement links TRBV6-1 to TRBJ2-3; 7 bases are shared with TRBD2. The CDR3 covers 15 residues. The V gene's germline CDR1 is MNHNS and CDR2 SASEGT. V lost 4 bases and J lost 2; bases outside the gene matches: 6. The CDR3 sequence: CASSGRDYPTDTQYF. Written as DNA, the CDR3 is TGTGCCAGCAGTGGCCGGGACTACCCCACAGATACGCAGTATTTT.

For this clone: The same CDR3 can be traced to other DNA sequences in this sample. V gene TRBV7-2 combines with J gene TRBJ2-7; 7 nucleotides align to TRBD1. The CDR3 extends over 15 amino acids. Trimming at V came to 1 base and at J to 0 bases, leaving 3 bases not matched to a gene. The germline CDR1 and CDR2 sequences are SGHTA and FQGNSA. The CDR3 DNA follows: TGTGCCAGCAGCTTAGTCCGGGACAGCTCCTACGAGCAGTACTTC. Amino acids: CASSLVRDSSYEQYF.

The CDR3 DNA reads TGTGCCAGCACGCCCGGGACTTCAATCTACAATGAGCAGTTCTTC. The encoded protein is CASTPGTSIYNEQFF. The V call is TRBV7-9, the J call TRBJ2-1; D might be TRBD2 (6 bases). Trimming cost V 7 bases and J 3 bases, with 16 bases left between them. CDR3 length: 15 amino acids. The germline V gene has CDR1 SEHNR and CDR2 FQNEAQ (reference sequence).

The rearrangement joins TRBV7-9 to TRBJ2-5; the D is unclear. Germline CDR1 reads SEHNR; CDR2 reads FQNEAQ (reference sequence). The CDR3 consists of 14 residues. Trimming took 2 bases from V and 5 from J, leaving 12 bases between them. The DNA of the CDR3 is TGTGCCAGCAGCTTAAGTCGTCTCGAGGAGACCCAGTACTTC. Amino acid sequence: CASSLSRLEETQYF.

The chain links TRBV11-2 to TRBJ2-7, with 14 nucleotides matching TRBD2. CDR1 SGHAT and CDR2 FQNNGV come from the germline V gene. Trimming cost V 5 bases and J 7 bases; bases outside gene matches: 7. This CDR3 has 15 residues. CDR3 sequence: CASSARGLAGAEQYF. The CDR3 DNA reads as TGTGCCAGCAGCGCGAGGGGACTAGCGGGGGCTGAGCAGTACTTC.

The CDR3 DNA reads TGTGCCAGCAGCTTCAACCCGTCGGGCAATGAGCAGTTCTTC. Encoded protein: CASSFNPSGNEQFF. This rearrangement joins TRBV5-4 to TRBJ2-1; D unresolved. Germline CDR1 reads SGHNT; CDR2 reads YYREEE (reference sequence). Deletions cut 2 bases from V and 6 bases from J, with 12 bases between. There are 14 residues in the CDR3. The variable domain in full, completed from reference TRBV5-4 and TRBJ2-1, reads ETGVTQSPTHLIKTRGQQVTLRCSSQSGHNTVSWYQQALGQGPQFIFQYYREEENGRGNFPPRFSGLQFPNYSSELNVNALELDDSALYLCASSFNPSGNEQFFGPGTRLTVL.

V usage is TRBV4-1 and J usage is TRBJ1-5; TRBD1 is a possible D gene (5 bases). CDR1 MGHRA and CDR2 YSYEKL come from the germline V gene. This CDR3 region has 17 residues. V was cut by 5 bases and J by 3 bases, with 20 bases left in between. Here the CDR3 DNA reads TGCGCCAGCAGCAGGGTCGGGGGACCCAAGAACAATCAGCCCCAGCATTTT. It is translated as CASSRVGGPKNNQPQHF.

This sequence joins TRBV4-1 and TRBJ2-1, with TRBD1 as a possible D gene (6 bases). Trimming removed 3 bases from V and 2 bases from J, with 11 bases in between. The germline CDR1 and CDR2 sequences are MGHRA and YSYEKL. This CDR3 has 15 amino acids. In DNA form, the CDR3 reads TGCGCCAGCAGCCAGATGGGACAAGCCTACAATGAGCAGTTCTTC. This encodes CASSQMGQAYNEQFF.

This rearrangement joins TRBV5-1 to TRBJ2-1; D call uncertain. Trimming took off 5 bases at V and 0 bases at J, with 18 bases between the two ends. This CDR3 has 17 residues. Germline lookup yields CDR1 SGHRS and CDR2 YFSETQ. CDR3 DNA: TGCGCCAGCAGATACACGACGTGGCTTAGCTCCTACAATGAGCAGTTCTTC. Protein product: CASRYTTWLSSYNEQFF.

The rearrangement links TRBV5-1 to TRBJ2-2; perhaps D is TRBD1 or TRBD2 (5 bases each). This CDR3 is built from 13 residues. The germline CDR1 and CDR2 sequences are SGHRS and YFSETQ. V shed 0 bases and J shed 7 bases, with 7 bases lying between them. CDR3 bases: TGCGCCAGCAGCTTGGTGGGGGACGGGGAGCTGTTTTTT. Residues: CASSLVGDGELFF.

This clone came up once. The rearrangement links TRBV27 to TRBJ2-7; D might be TRBD2 (6 bases). The ends were cut back, 6 bases at V and 0 bases at J, with 15 bases in the middle. This CDR3 is built from 15 residues. Per germline, CDR1 MNHEY and CDR2 SMNVEV (reference sequence). This CDR3 is CASRTSAGSSYEQYF. As DNA, the CDR3 is TGTGCCAGCAGGACGTCGGCGGGGAGCTCCTACGAGCAGTACTTC.

Note on this clone: Additional DNA sequences in this sample encode the identical CDR3. The rearrangement uses TRBV29-1 and TRBJ2-7; tentatively, D is TRBD1 (5 bases). The V gene's germline CDR1 is SQVTM and CDR2 ANQGSEA. With 6 bases removed from V and 3 bases from J, the gap between germline ends came to 15 bases. There are 13 residues in the CDR3. CDR3 DNA: TGCAGCGTCGCTACCCGACAGAGCTACGAGCAGTACTTC. Amino acid sequence: CSVATRQSYEQYF.